The 29 T cell receptor beta chains below come from one sample, sequenced in a study of blood T cell repertoires in COVID-19. Profiled with immunoSEQ multiplex PCR; TCRdb holds only in-frame clones, not every one. The sample lists some 90,000 clones; 70% to 90% were seen once. Sequences were obtained from peripheral blood. The source is a woman aged 80 or older with acute or convalescent COVID-19.

The chain uses TRBV2 and TRBJ2-7, with D tentatively TRBD2 (5 bases). CDR1 SNHLY and CDR2 FYNNEI come from the germline V gene. V was pared by 6 bases and J by 4 bases, with 13 bases between. The CDR3 has 13 residues. CDR3 coding DNA: TGTGCCAGCAGGAGGGAGAGACCTTACGAGCAGTACTTC. The encoded protein is CASRRERPYEQYF.

This rearrangement joins TRBV2 to TRBJ2-7, with D uncertain. The V end was cut by 4 bases, the J end by 3 bases, with 13 bases between. This CDR3 is built from 14 residues. The germline gives CDR1 SNHLY, CDR2 FYNNEI. The CDR3 loop is CASSVGSGFYEQYF. The CDR3 region has the DNA TGTGCCAGCAGTGTTGGGTCGGGTTTCTACGAGCAGTACTTC.

The chain uses TRBV4-1 and TRBJ1-6; TRBD1 might be the D (5 bases). Trimming removed 4 bases at V and 8 bases at J, with 12 bases between. The CDR3 covers 14 residues. Germline CDR1 and CDR2: MGHRA and YSYEKL. The CDR3 protein is CASSRYRNDSPLHF. CDR3 nucleotide sequence: TGCGCCAGCAGCCGATACAGGAACGATTCACCCCTCCACTTT.

The chain is built from TRBV7-2 and TRBJ2-7, with TRBD2 matching 9 bases. The CDR3 has 15 amino acids. CDR1 is SGHTA and CDR2 is FQGNSA in the germline V gene. The V and J ends lost 0 bases and 2 bases, in that order; junction bases with no gene match: 2. The CDR3 DNA is TGTGCCAGCAGCTTAGCGGGACTAGCTCCCTACGAGCAGTACTTC. It translates to CASSLAGLAPYEQYF.

The sample holds a few counts of this clone. V is TRBV2 and J is TRBJ2-2, with 10 bases identical to TRBD1. The CDR3 sequence is 14 residues long. V was pared by 5 bases and J by 6 bases, with 3 bases of the junction left unmatched. Germline CDR1 SNHLY, CDR2 FYNNEI. The DNA of the CDR3 is TGTGCCAGCAGTAGGACAGGGGGGTCCGGGGAGCTGTTTTTT. Translating it yields CASSRTGGSGELFF.

V is TRBV5-1 and J is TRBJ1-3; tentatively, D is TRBD1 (5 bases). The CDR3 covers 15 residues. Germline V gene lookup returns CDR1 SGHRS and CDR2 YFSETQ. Trimming stripped 3 bases from V and 0 bases from J, with 10 bases between. The CDR3 sequence is CASSYSGGSGNTIYF. DNA for the CDR3: TGCGCCAGCAGCTATAGCGGGGGCTCTGGAAACACCATATATTTT.

This clone has more than one count but fewer than ten. The sample holds other DNA sequences that translate to the same CDR3. This chain's CDR3 is CASSLEAGEQYF. DNA for the CDR3: TGTGCCAGCAGCTTGGAGGCGGGAGAGCAGTACTTC. The rearrangement joins TRBV5-6 to TRBJ2-7; perhaps TRBD2 as D (6 bases). The CDR3 length is 12 residues. Germline-derived CDR1 and CDR2 are SGHDT and YYEEEE. With 0 bases removed from V and 7 bases from J, the gap between germline ends came to 8 bases.

This clone came up once. V usage is TRBV27 and J usage is TRBJ2-7; D not resolved. The CDR3 covers 14 residues. Germline V gives CDR1 MNHEY, CDR2 SMNVEV (reference sequence). V shed 3 bases and J shed 5 bases, with 14 bases lying between them. Here the CDR3 DNA reads TGTGCCAGCAGTTTTAACGGCCGGGTCAACGAGCAGTACTTC. Translating gives CASSFNGRVNEQYF.

V gene TRBV4-1 combines with J gene TRBJ2-1, with 10 positions matching TRBD2. Germline CDR1 and CDR2: MGHRA and YSYEKL. V was pared by 0 bases and J by 4 bases, with 12 bases of the junction left unmatched. This CDR3 region has 19 residues. The CDR3 protein is CASSQDAGQRGGRYNEQFF. CDR3 bases: TGCGCCAGCAGCCAAGACGCGGGACAGCGGGGGGGCCGGTACAATGAGCAGTTCTTC.

The V call is TRBV5-4, the J call TRBJ2-2; D is perhaps TRBD2 (7 bases). CDR3 size: 15 residues. Germline V gene lookup returns CDR1 SGHNT and CDR2 YYREEE (reference sequence). Trimming took off 0 bases at V and 7 bases at J, with 13 bases between the two ends. CDR3 residues: CASSLAGGEVGELFF. CDR3 bases: TGTGCCAGCAGCTTGGCGGGGGGCGAGGTCGGGGAGCTGTTTTTT.

The chain has TRBV11-3 and TRBJ2-3, with 8 nucleotides matching TRBD2. After removal of 4 bases from V and 6 bases from J, the junction contained 18 bases not matched to a gene. This CDR3 spans 18 amino acids. In germline, CDR1 is SGHNT, CDR2 YENEEA. The CDR3 spells CASSYIPGEAGDIDTQYF. CDR3 DNA: TGTGCCAGCAGCTATATTCCGGGGGAAGCGGGGGATATTGATACGCAGTATTTT.

The gene calls are TRBV5-5 and TRBJ2-7, with D maybe TRBD1 (5 bases). The CDR3 is 15 residues long. Germline loops: CDR1 SGHKS, CDR2 YYEKEE (reference sequence). Trimming cost V 1 base and J 4 bases, with 15 bases left between them. CDR3 residues: CASSLHQGFRYEQYF. CDR3 DNA: TGTGCCAGCAGCTTGCATCAGGGATTCAGGTACGAGCAGTACTTC.

V gene TRBV10-3 combines with J gene TRBJ1-3; the D gene is possibly TRBD1 (5 bases). The CDR3 is 14 residues long. Trimming pared 4 bases from V and 3 bases from J, leaving 10 bases between. CDR1 ENHRY and CDR2 SYGVKD come from the germline V gene. The CDR3 DNA is TGTGCCATCAGTGTTGGGGGGATTGGAAACACCATATATTTT. Translating it yields CAISVGGIGNTIYF.

The genes are TRBV24-1 and TRBJ2-5; D is perhaps TRBD2 (6 bases). V was pared by 5 bases and J by 4 bases, with 10 bases between. This CDR3 is built from 13 residues. Germline assignment: CDR1 KGHDR and CDR2 SFDVKD. CDR3 nucleotides: TGTGCCACCAGTGGTGGGGGGAGAGAGACCCAGTACTTC. Protein product: CATSGGGRETQYF.

The J gene is TRBJ2-7, the V gene TRBV6-1; the D is unclear. V was trimmed by 1 base and J by 1 base, leaving 5 bases between them. The V gene's germline CDR1 is MNHNS and CDR2 SASEGT. The CDR3 runs to 13 residues. The CDR3 spells CASSEVYSYEQYF. CDR3 coding DNA: TGTGCCAGCAGTGAAGTGTATTCCTACGAGCAGTACTTC.

The chain joins TRBV19 to TRBJ1-3; TRBD1 agrees at 10 bases. V lost 6 bases, J lost 0 bases, and 2 bases stayed unmatched. The germline V gene has CDR1 LNHDA and CDR2 SQIVND (reference sequence). The CDR3 covers 15 residues. The CDR3, as DNA: TGTGCCAGTAGGGGGGACAGGGGCTCTGGAAACACCATATATTTT. Translating gives CASRGDRGSGNTIYF.

The chain is built from TRBV14 and TRBJ2-7; 10 bases are shared with TRBD2. The CDR3 length is 14 residues. Germline CDR1 is SGHDN and CDR2 is FVKESK. The V and J ends lost 4 bases and 7 bases, in that order; junction bases with no gene match: 7. The CDR3 here is CASSPGLAIAEQYF. CDR3 coding DNA: TGTGCCAGCAGCCCGGGACTAGCGATCGCGGAGCAGTACTTC.

The sample holds a few counts of this clone. This chain uses TRBV24-1 with TRBJ2-1; 9 nucleotides line up with TRBD1. V dropped 4 bases and J dropped 6; count of bases not matched to a gene: 6. Germline V gene data show CDR1 as KGHDR and CDR2 as SFDVKD. The CDR3 loop spans 15 amino acids. This CDR3 is CATSDRDRAFNEQFF. CDR3 DNA: TGTGCCACCAGTGACCGGGACAGGGCCTTCAATGAGCAGTTCTTC.

The chain is built from TRBV9 and TRBJ1-2, with D possibly matching TRBD1 (6 bases). The CDR3 loop spans 16 amino acids. Germline V gives CDR1 SGDLS, CDR2 YYNGEE. V lost 0 bases and J 5 bases, leaving 17 bases between the germline ends. The CDR3 region is CASSVAGSRGVYGYTF. The CDR3 DNA reads as TGTGCCAGCAGCGTAGCGGGAAGCAGGGGCGTTTATGGCTACACCTTC.

This clone was detected once. The chain is built from TRBV12-3 or TRBV12-4 and TRBJ2-7, with a possible D match to TRBD1 (6 bases). The CDR3 has 13 amino acids. The germline V and J ends were trimmed by 5 bases and 2 bases, with 10 bases remaining between them. CDR3 sequence (DNA): TGTGCCAGCAGTCCCGGACAGACCTACGAGCAGTACTTC. It codes for CASSPGQTYEQYF.

The chain links TRBV7-2 to TRBJ1-2, with 7 bases aligning to TRBD1. Germline V CDR1 and CDR2: SGHTA, FQGNSA. The CDR3 runs 14 residues. V lost 5 bases to trimming and J lost 4 bases; unmatched junction nucleotides: 7. The CDR3 loop is CASSPRGEVYGYTF. CDR3 DNA sequence: TGTGCCAGCAGCCCCAGGGGGGAGGTCTATGGCTACACCTTC.

The V and J genes are TRBV11-2 and TRBJ1-1; 8 bases are shared with TRBD1. Per germline, CDR1 SGHAT and CDR2 FQNNGV. V was pared by 4 bases and J by 0 bases, with 7 bases of the junction left unmatched. CDR3 length: 16 residues. CDR3 in amino acids: CASSSTGGVLNTEAFF. As DNA, the CDR3 is TGTGCCAGCAGCTCTACAGGGGGGGTCTTGAACACTGAAGCTTTCTTT.

By frequency in the sample, this clone is medium-sized. The chain employs TRBV5-5 and TRBJ1-6; D call uncertain. The CDR3 is 14 residues long. Trimming pared 4 bases from V and 5 bases from J, leaving 10 bases between. Per germline, CDR1 SGHKS and CDR2 YYEKEE (reference sequence). The CDR3 loop reads CASSRTGNNSPLHF. For the CDR3, the DNA is TGTGCCAGCAGCCGGACTGGGAATAATTCACCCCTCCACTTT.

The V and J genes are TRBV12-5 and TRBJ1-3, with TRBD1 as a possible D gene (5 bases). V lost 5 bases and J lost 4, with 15 bases in between. Germline-derived CDR1 and CDR2 are LGHNT and FRNRAP. The CDR3 totals 15 residues. This CDR3 is CASGPTRGGGNTIYF. The DNA of the CDR3 is TGTGCTAGTGGTCCCACCCGGGGGGGAGGAAACACCATATATTTT.

The rearrangement links TRBV6-5 to TRBJ2-2; 8 nucleotides agree with TRBD1. V trimming: 5 bases; J trimming: 4 bases; junction bases outside the gene matches: 6. CDR1 MNHEY and CDR2 SVGAGI come from the germline V gene. This CDR3 has 15 amino acids. The CDR3 nucleotides are TGTGCCAGCAGTCGAGGACAGGGAATCACCGGGGAGCTGTTTTTT. Protein: CASSRGQGITGELFF.

The chain joins TRBV6-5 to TRBJ2-1; a possible D gene is TRBD2 (6 bases). Deletions cut 6 bases from V and 7 bases from J, with 13 bases between. Germline CDR1 is MNHEY and CDR2 is SVGAGI. The CDR3 has 13 amino acids. The chain's CDR3 is CASSTEEGNEQFF. CDR3 DNA: TGTGCCAGCAGCACCGAGGAGGGAAATGAGCAGTTCTTC.

On this clone itself: One end of the junction is discordant with germline, which a read error may explain. The chain is built from TRBV12-3 or TRBV12-4 and TRBJ2-5; TRBD2 might be the D (6 bases). The CDR3 contains 11 residues. The CDR3 DNA sequence: TGTGCCAGCAGTTCGGGACTTTTCGGAGACTTC. This encodes CASSSGLFGDF.

The V gene is TRBV19, the J gene TRBJ1-3, with D perhaps TRBD1 (6 bases). Germline V gives CDR1 LNHDA, CDR2 SQIVND (reference sequence). CDR3 length equals 16 residues. V gave up 7 bases and J gave up 0 bases, with 16 bases separating them. The CDR3 DNA reads as TGTGCCAGTAACCAACCCAGGGGTGGCTCTGGAAACACCATATATTTT. It translates to CASNQPRGGSGNTIYF.

The J gene is TRBJ1-2, the V gene TRBV19; 9 bases are shared with TRBD1. Per the germline V gene, CDR1 is LNHDA and CDR2 is SQIVND (reference sequence). V lost 7 bases and J lost 2; bases outside the gene matches: 14. This CDR3 has 17 amino acids. The CDR3 sequence: CASTSTGWTGDNYGYTF. In nucleotides, the CDR3 is TGTGCCAGTACCTCAACCGGGTGGACAGGGGACAACTATGGCTACACCTTC. Variable domain in full (rest from reference TRBV19 and TRBJ1-2): DGGITQSPKYLFRKEGQNVTLSCEQNLNHDAMYWYRQDPGQGLRLIYYSQIVNDFQKGDIAEGYSVSREKKESFPLTVTSAQKNPTAFYLCASTSTGWTGDNYGYTFGSGTRLTVV.